Only a few counts were recorded for the clone carrying this T cell receptor (beta chain). TCRdb re-called the RACE reads through MiXCR, storing one row per CDR3 protein. The table lists around 100,000 distinct CDR3 sequences, 10% to 11% of them singletons, with 2.5% to 4% in the top ten. This record comes from a study of human T cells and chemical hapten exposure. Time point defined: pre-sensitization, week 0. Treatment meaning: therapeutic diphenylcyclopropenone sensitization with weekly scalp DPC. It was from unfractionated whole blood that total RNA was extracted. The specimen was whole blood, collected in connection with sensitization to the hapten diphenylcyclopropenone (DPC). The TCR comes from a woman aged 60-75 years with alopecia areata. Some clones in this sample may be carry-over from other donors' samples.

In DNA form, the CDR3 reads TGTGCCAGCAGCCAGAAGGACGGGGCTTCGAGCTCCTATAATTCACCCCTCCACTTT. The encoded protein is CASSQKDGASSSYNSPLHF. This sequence joins TRBV5-5 and TRBJ1-6, with D perhaps matching TRBD1 (5 bases). Trimming took 4 bases from V and 0 from J, leaving 20 bases between them. The CDR3 has 19 residues. Germline V CDR1 and CDR2: SGHKS, YYEKEE (reference sequence).